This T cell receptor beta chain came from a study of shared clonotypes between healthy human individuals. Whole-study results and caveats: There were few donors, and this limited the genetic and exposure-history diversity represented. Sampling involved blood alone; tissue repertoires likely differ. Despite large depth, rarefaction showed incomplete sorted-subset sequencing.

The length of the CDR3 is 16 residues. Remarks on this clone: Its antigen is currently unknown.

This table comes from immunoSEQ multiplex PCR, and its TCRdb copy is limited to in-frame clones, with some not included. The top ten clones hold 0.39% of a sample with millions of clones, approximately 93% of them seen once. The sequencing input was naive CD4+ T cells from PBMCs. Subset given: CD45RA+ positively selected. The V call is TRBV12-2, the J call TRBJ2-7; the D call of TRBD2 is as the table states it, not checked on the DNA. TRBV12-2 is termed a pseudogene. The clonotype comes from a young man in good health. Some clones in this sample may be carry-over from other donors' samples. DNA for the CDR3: TGTGCAAGTCGCTTAGTAAAGTTGGCGGGATCGCCCGAGCAGTACTTC. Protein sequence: CASRLVKLAGSPEQYF.